The rows below give T cell receptor beta chains drawn from one sample of a study of T cell responses to AZD1222 COVID-19 vaccine. The repertoire was sequenced with immunoSEQ multiplex PCR; TCRdb's copy has only in-frame clones and lacks some. The data show around 120,000 clones, roughly nine tenths seen once. The source material was peripheral blood, sampled on day 0 of AZD1222 vaccination. These receptors came from an adult in good health. Each CDR3 is given with its conserved first and last residue. A D gene is named only where the DNA matches it firmly. Clone size is given for some rows only: seen once, a few or many times, or a class if the clone is expanded.

len,d_gene,abundance,v_gene,j_gene,CDR3aa,CDR3nt
18,TRBD1,NA,TRBV19,TRBJ2-7,CASSPISLRTGFRDEQYF,TGTGCCAGTAGTCCAATATCCCTCCGGACAGGGTTCAGGGACGAGCAGTACTTC
12,NA,NA,TRBV7-6,TRBJ1-5,CASSRLGQPQHF,TGTGCCAGCAGCCGCCTAGGCCAGCCCCAGCATTTT
17,NA,NA,TRBV5-6,TRBJ2-1,CASSLGRSWQLLNEQFF,TGTGCCAGCAGCTTGGGGAGGAGTTGGCAGTTACTCAATGAGCAGTTCTTC
12,NA,NA,TRBV3-1/TRBV3-2,TRBJ1-3,CASSQLGNTIYF,TGTGCCAGCAGCCAACTTGGAAACACCATATATTTT
16,NA,few,TRBV4-1,TRBJ1-6,CASSQVLRPAHSPLHF,TGCGCCAGCAGCCAAGTTTTGAGACCTGCCCATTCACCCCTCCACTTT
16,NA,once,TRBV5-8,TRBJ1-3,CASSLLITDSGNTIYF,TGTGCCAGCAGCTTACTAATAACGGATTCTGGAAACACCATATATTTT
16,TRBD1,NA,TRBV7-2,TRBJ2-3,CASSPGTGLGTDTQYF,TGTGCCAGCAGCCCCGGGACAGGCCTAGGGACAGATACGCAGTATTTT
13,NA,NA,TRBV12-3/TRBV12-4,TRBJ1-1,CASSPSGGVKAFF,TGTGCCAGCAGCCCTAGTGGAGGGGTCAAAGCTTTCTTT
15,NA,NA,TRBV6-5,TRBJ2-7,CASSYVASSSYGQYF,TGTGCCAGCAGTTACGTCGCTTCATCCTCCTACGGGCAGTACTTC
16,NA,NA,TRBV21-1,TRBJ2-2,CASSKGGGPSTGELFF,TGTGCCAGCAGCAAAGGGGGAGGGCCCTCCACCGGGGAGCTGTTTTTT
15,TRBD1,NA,TRBV19,TRBJ2-7,CASSLTGVPSYEQYF,TGTGCCAGTAGTCTCACAGGGGTCCCCTCCTACGAGCAGTACTTC
13,TRBD1,NA,TRBV11-3,TRBJ2-3,CASSYHRGDTQYF,TGTGCCAGCAGCTATCACAGGGGAGATACGCAGTATTTT
15,NA,few,TRBV4-2,TRBJ2-7,CASSRDAGSSYEQYF,TGTGCCAGCAGCCGAGACGCAGGGTCTTCCTACGAGCAGTACTTC
13,NA,NA,TRBV6-2/TRBV6-3,TRBJ2-7,CASSSNSPYEQYF,TGTGCCAGCAGTTCGAACAGTCCCTACGAGCAGTACTTC
13,NA,once,TRBV18,TRBJ2-7,CASSLQDRYEQYF,TGTGCCAGCTCACTACAGGACCGCTACGAGCAGTACTTC
11,NA,once,TRBV21-1,TRBJ2-7,CASSSPLEQYF,TGTGCCAGCAGCTCCCCCTTAGAGCAGTACTTC
14,NA,NA,TRBV5-4,TRBJ2-7,CASSLMTDTYEQYF,TGTGCCAGCAGCTTGATGACAGACACCTACGAGCAGTACTTC
16,NA,NA,TRBV7-2,TRBJ2-3,CASSLDPRTRTDTQYF,TGTGCCAGCAGCTTAGATCCGCGGACACGCACAGATACGCAGTATTTT
13,NA,NA,TRBV11-3,TRBJ2-1,CASSSDSYNEQFF,TGTGCCAGCAGCTCCGACTCGTACAATGAGCAGTTCTTC
15,NA,NA,TRBV5-1,TRBJ1-1,CASSLGGRANTEAFF,TGCGCCAGCAGCTTGGGGGGCAGGGCGAACACTGAAGCTTTCTTT
14,TRBD1,NA,TRBV19,TRBJ1-5,CASSNWTGAQPQHF,TGTGCCAGTAGTAACTGGACAGGTGCTCAGCCCCAGCATTTT
17,TRBD2,NA,TRBV11-2,TRBJ2-7,CASSFGRAGGPTYEQYF,TGTGCCAGCAGCTTTGGCCGAGCGGGGGGCCCCACCTACGAGCAGTACTTC
12,NA,few,TRBV19,TRBJ2-5,CASSIGRETQYF,TGTGCCAGTAGTATTGGGAGGGAGACCCAGTACTTC
18,NA,NA,TRBV11-3,TRBJ2-2,CASSLTLWAVEGTGELFF,TGTGCCAGCAGCTTAACCCTCTGGGCTGTGGAGGGCACCGGGGAGCTGTTTTTT
12,NA,NA,TRBV29-1,TRBJ2-2,CSAGQYAGELFF,TGCAGTGCTGGACAGTACGCCGGGGAGCTGTTTTTT
20,TRBD2,NA,TRBV4-3,TRBJ2-1,CASSQDVLQSLSGTYNEQFF,TGCGCCAGCAGCCAAGATGTACTGCAATCTCTTAGCGGGACATACAATGAGCAGTTCTTC
14,TRBD1,few,TRBV11-3,TRBJ2-7,CASSLPGQTYEQYF,TGTGCCAGCTCCCTCCCGGGACAGACCTACGAGCAGTACTTC
14,NA,once,TRBV19,TRBJ2-7,CASSIQGLSYEQYF,TGTGCCAGTAGTATTCAAGGATTGTCCTACGAGCAGTACTTC
11,NA,NA,TRBV12-3/TRBV12-4,TRBJ2-7,CASSLHSELDF,TGTGCCAGCAGTTTACATAGCGAATTAGACTTC
13,TRBD1,NA,TRBV30,TRBJ2-5,CAWSRGIHETQYF,TGTGCCTGGAGCAGGGGGATCCACGAGACCCAGTACTTC
16,TRBD1,NA,TRBV5-1,TRBJ1-1,CASSWRQGAVNTEAFF,TGCGCCAGCAGCTGGAGACAGGGGGCGGTGAACACTGAAGCTTTCTTT
15,TRBD2,once,TRBV19,TRBJ2-7,CASSSRTSGGDEQYF,TGTGCCAGTAGTAGCCGGACTAGCGGGGGCGACGAGCAGTACTTC
14,NA,once,TRBV7-3,TRBJ2-2,CASSPLTPGGELFF,TGTGCCAGCAGCCCCCTGACCCCCGGCGGGGAGCTGTTTTTT
14,TRBD2,once,TRBV28,TRBJ2-7,CASSLGLEIYEQYF,TGTGCCAGCAGTTTGGGACTAGAGATTTACGAGCAGTACTTC
13,NA,NA,TRBV7-2,TRBJ1-2,CASSLRGTYGYTF,TGTGCCAGCAGCCTGAGAGGGACCTATGGCTACACCTTC
13,NA,once,TRBV20-1,TRBJ1-1,CSANEGLDTEAFF,TGCAGTGCTAATGAGGGGCTGGACACTGAAGCTTTCTTT
15,NA,NA,TRBV28,TRBJ2-1,CASSPDGKRGDEQFF,TGTGCCAGCAGCCCTGATGGCAAACGGGGCGATGAGCAGTTCTTC
16,TRBD2,NA,TRBV4-1,TRBJ2-5,CASSQELAGGQETQYF,TGCGCCAGCAGCCAAGAACTAGCGGGAGGCCAAGAGACCCAGTACTTC